Shown below are 13 T cell receptor beta chains from a single sample sequenced in a study of spatial heterogeneity in lung cancer. TCRdb reprocessed the 5' RACE reads with MiXCR, giving one entry per CDR3 protein. The sample holds 42,000 or so distinct CDR3 sequences, more than 9% seen once. Time point described: blood at routine non-recurrence follow-up after resection. This specimen was PBMCs, taken at follow-up. The receptors here all came from a female donor with early-stage non-small cell lung cancer.

Many counts were recorded for this clonotype. CDR3 protein: CASSLEPNDQETQYF. In nucleotides, the CDR3 is TGCGCCAGCAGCTTGGAACCTAACGACCAAGAGACCCAGTACTTC. V and J are TRBV5-1 and TRBJ2-5, with D uncertain. This CDR3 spans 15 amino acids. From germline, CDR1 is SGHRS and CDR2 YFSETQ. V was trimmed by 0 bases and J by 0 bases, leaving 9 bases between them.

This clonotype was seen repeatedly, ten times or more. This chain connects TRBV29-1 to TRBJ1-1; perhaps TRBD1 as D (6 bases). V lost 7 bases to trimming and J lost 4 bases, with 16 bases between them. The V gene's germline CDR1 is SQVTM and CDR2 ANQGSEA. The CDR3 sequence is 13 residues long. The CDR3 sequence: CSAGHRVGTEAFF. CDR3 nucleotide sequence: TGCAGCGCAGGCCACAGGGTTGGCACTGAAGCTTTCTTT. Drawing the rest from reference TRBV29-1 and TRBJ1-1, the complete variable domain is SAVISQKPSRDICQRGTSLTIQCQVDSQVTMMFWYRQQPGQSLTLIATANQGSEATYESGFVIDKFPISRPNLTFSTLTVSNMSPEDSSIYLCSAGHRVGTEAFFGQGTRLTVV.

Only a few counts were recorded for this clonotype. V and J are TRBV29-1 and TRBJ1-2; TRBD1 is a possible D gene (5 bases). V was trimmed by 2 bases and J by 3 bases, leaving 13 bases between them. This CDR3 comprises 14 residues. In germline, CDR1 is SQVTM, CDR2 ANQGSEA. CDR3: CSVESDRSYYGYTF. The CDR3 DNA follows: TGCAGCGTTGAATCAGACAGATCCTACTATGGCTACACCTTC.

This clonotype has a count of ten or more. The CDR3, as DNA: TGTGCCACCAGCAGACAGGGACAGACCAAAAACATTCAGTACTTC. Its protein is CATSRQGQTKNIQYF. The chain uses TRBV15 and TRBJ2-4; 7 nucleotides line up with TRBD1. Looked up from germline, CDR1 is LNHNV and CDR2 is YYDKDF (reference sequence). V was pared by 2 bases and J by 2 bases, with 3 bases of the junction left unmatched. The CDR3 is 15 amino acids.

The rearrangement uses TRBV9 and TRBJ2-4; perhaps D is TRBD1 or TRBD2 (5 bases each). The germline V gene has CDR1 SGDLS and CDR2 YYNGEE. The CDR3 has 14 residues. V was trimmed by 6 bases and J by 9 bases, leaving 19 bases between them. The CDR3 here is CASTEGLDESIQYF. DNA for the CDR3: TGTGCCAGCACCGAGGGGCTGGATGAAAGCATTCAGTACTTC. Variable domain in full (rest from reference TRBV9 and TRBJ2-4): DSGVTQTPKHLITATGQRVTLRCSPRSGDLSVYWYQQSLDQGLQFLIQYYNGEERAKGNILERFSAQQFPDLHSELNLSSLELGDSALYFCASTEGLDESIQYFGAGTRLSVL.

Ten or more counts support this clonotype. The chain carries TRBV29-1 and TRBJ2-1, with no clear D. This CDR3 has 11 residues. In germline, CDR1 is SQVTM, CDR2 ANQGSEA. V was clipped by 3 bases and J by 8 bases, with 8 bases between them. The CDR3 nucleotides are TGCAGCGTTGAGGGTAACGATGAGCAGTTCTTC. Translation: CSVEGNDEQFF.

This clonotype has a count of ten or more. The chain couples TRBV28 to TRBJ2-7; 9 bases align to TRBD1. The CDR3 consists of 15 residues. Trimming cost V 7 bases and J 6 bases; bases outside gene matches: 13. Germline CDR1 is MDHEN and CDR2 is SYDVKM. CDR3 coding DNA: TGTGCCAGCACTTGGAAACAGGGGGCTCGACGCGAGCAGTACTTC. Translating it yields CASTWKQGARREQYF.

This clonotype has at least ten counts. This chain uses TRBV20-1 with TRBJ2-7; D gene unclear. CDR1 and CDR2 (germline): DFQATT, SNEGSKA (reference sequence). Trimming pared 7 bases from V and 0 bases from J, leaving 7 bases between. The length of the CDR3 is 11 residues. The CDR3 spells CSVAGSYEQYF. The CDR3 bases are TGCAGTGTTGCCGGCTCCTACGAGCAGTACTTC.

The sample holds many counts of this clonotype. The chain has TRBV5-4 and TRBJ2-7; D possibly corresponds to TRBD2 (7 bases). Germline CDR1 is SGHNT and CDR2 is YYREEE (reference sequence). V dropped 4 bases and J dropped 0 bases, with 14 bases sitting between them. The CDR3 is 15 amino acids. In DNA form, the CDR3 reads TGTGCCAGCAGCGGAAGGGGGGGGTACTCCTACGAGCAGTACTTC. This encodes CASSGRGGYSYEQYF.

The rearrangement uses TRBV20-1 and TRBJ2-1; 8 bases agree with TRBD2. The germline CDR1 and CDR2 sequences are DFQATT and SNEGSKA (reference sequence). V was pared by 5 bases and J by 3 bases, with 3 bases of the junction left unmatched. The length of the CDR3 is 13 residues. CDR3 DNA sequence: TGCAGTGCTGGCGGGACTAGCTACAATGAGCAGTTCTTC. This gives the protein CSAGGTSYNEQFF.

The V call is TRBV6-1, the J call TRBJ1-5, with D maybe TRBD1 (6 bases). CDR3 length: 15 amino acids. The V end was cut by 4 bases, the J end by 0 bases, with 10 bases between. Germline assignment: CDR1 MNHNS and CDR2 SASEGT. CDR3 protein: CASSGQGFSNQPQHF. Written as DNA, the CDR3 is TGTGCCAGCAGTGGGCAGGGGTTTAGCAATCAGCCCCAGCATTTT.

This clonotype showed up many times. V is TRBV2 and J is TRBJ2-1, with 7 bases that match TRBD1. After removal of 5 bases from V and 0 bases from J, the junction contained 4 bases not matched to a gene. Germline CDR1 SNHLY, CDR2 FYNNEI. This CDR3 is 15 amino acids long. CDR3 DNA: TGTGCCAGCAGTATGGACAGGAGCTCCTACAATGAGCAGTTCTTC. Its protein is CASSMDRSSYNEQFF.

The chain uses TRBV20-1 and TRBJ2-7; D not resolved. The ends were cut back, 1 base at V and 4 bases at J, with 14 bases in the middle. CDR1 and CDR2 (germline): DFQATT, SNEGSKA (reference sequence). CDR3 length: 14 residues. CDR3 protein: CSARGGANTYEQYF. The CDR3 DNA is TGCAGTGCTAGAGGAGGCGCTAACACTTACGAGCAGTACTTC.